Shown below are 14 T cell receptor beta chains from a single sample sequenced in a study of PD-1 blockade in classical Hodgkin lymphoma. The protocol was immunoSEQ multiplex PCR, while the TCRdb copy is restricted to in-frame clones and leaves out a portion. Seen here are about 4,200 clones, around 87% observed once, and the top ten hold 28%. With no exception, relapse followed autologous stem cell transplantation in all patients, and brentuximab vedotin exposure varied. Negative magnetic selection isolated CD4+ T cells from thawed PBMCs. The sample in question was CD4+ T cells from blood, obtained at baseline. Source of these receptors: a human donor with classical Hodgkin lymphoma.

The chain has TRBV9 and TRBJ2-3; D is ambiguous. Germline V gene lookup returns CDR1 SGDLS and CDR2 YYNGEE. Between the trimmed V and J ends, which lost 3 bases and 4 bases, there was a span of 18 bases. The CDR3 covers 16 residues. The CDR3 nucleotides read TGTGCCAGCAGCGCCCGTCCGGCGGCGTGGGCAGATACGCAGTATTTT. Translating gives CASSARPAAWADTQYF.

This clone was detected only once. The chain has TRBV7-3 and TRBJ2-3, with 12 bases fitting TRBD2. The CDR3 sequence is 14 residues long. CDR1 and CDR2 (germline): SGHTA, FQGTGA. V shed 5 bases, J shed 5 bases, and the junction held 2 bases outside the gene matches. The CDR3 coding sequence is TGTGCCAGCAGCCCGGGACTAGCGGGAGATACGCAGTATTTT. This encodes CASSPGLAGDTQYF. Looking up the rest from reference TRBV7-3 and TRBJ2-3 gives the full variable domain: GAGVSQTPSNKVTEKGKYVELRCDPISGHTALYWYRQSLGQGPEFLIYFQGTGAADDSGLPNDRFFAVRPEGSVSTLKIQRTERGDSAVYLCASSPGLAGDTQYFGPGTRLTVL.

The chain is built from TRBV4-2 and TRBJ2-1; D remains ambiguous. Per the germline V gene, CDR1 is LGHNA and CDR2 is YNFKEQ. The CDR3 spans 13 residues. V gave up 1 base and J gave up 7 bases, with 8 bases separating them. Here the CDR3 DNA reads TGTGCCAGCAGCCAAGGGTTGGTTAATGAGCAGTTCTTC. It encodes CASSQGLVNEQFF.

The V and J genes are TRBV5-1 and TRBJ2-5; 7 bases map to TRBD1. The CDR3 spans 14 residues. Germline CDR1 SGHRS, CDR2 YFSETQ. With V trimmed by 3 bases and J by 2 bases, 4 bases remained unmatched. The CDR3 loop is CASSSGQWQETQYF. The CDR3 bases are TGCGCCAGCAGCTCGGGACAGTGGCAAGAGACCCAGTACTTC. The full variable domain, completed using reference TRBV5-1 and TRBJ2-5, is KAGVTQTPRYLIKTRGQQVTLSCSPISGHRSVSWYQQTPGQGLQFLFEYFSETQRNKGNFPGRFSGRQFSNSRSEMNVSTLELGDSALYLCASSSGQWQETQYFGPGTRLLVL.

The rearrangement uses TRBV28 and TRBJ2-3; 14 bases are shared with TRBD2. Germline loops: CDR1 MDHEN, CDR2 SYDVKM. Germline trimming cut 5 bases from V and 4 bases from J; bases unmatched to any gene: 14. The CDR3 contains 19 residues. CDR3 sequence (DNA): TGTGCCAGCAGTGAGGGGGGACTAGCGGGAGATGATGAGGCAGATACGCAGTATTTT. This translates into CASSEGGLAGDDEADTQYF.

The rearrangement uses TRBV7-8 and TRBJ2-1, with TRBD2 matching 8 bases. Looked up from germline, CDR1 is SGHVS and CDR2 is FQNEAQ. There are 14 residues in the CDR3. J was trimmed by 4 bases and V by 5 bases; bases with no gene match: 4. In DNA form, the CDR3 reads TGTGCCAGCAGCCCGGGAGGGGATTACAATGAGCAGTTCTTC. The encoded protein is CASSPGGDYNEQFF. The full variable domain, rest sourced from reference TRBV7-8 and TRBJ2-1, is GAGVSQSPRYKVAKRGQDVALRCDPISGHVSLFWYQQALGQGPEFLTYFQNEAQLDKSGLPSDRFFAERPEGSVSTLKIQRTQQEDSAVYLCASSPGGDYNEQFFGPGTRLTVL.

The gene calls are TRBV28 and TRBJ1-3; D possibly corresponds to TRBD1 (5 bases). V was trimmed by 3 bases and J by 4 bases, leaving 10 bases between them. This CDR3 spans 14 amino acids. The germline gives CDR1 MDHEN, CDR2 SYDVKM. The CDR3 sequence is CASSFQGTGNTIYF. CDR3 DNA sequence: TGTGCCAGCAGTTTCCAGGGTACCGGAAACACCATATATTTT.

The rearrangement joins TRBV6-1 to TRBJ1-5, with D tentatively TRBD1 (5 bases). Trimming pared 9 bases from V and 0 bases from J, leaving 15 bases between. The CDR3 is 15 residues long. Germline V gene lookup returns CDR1 MNHNS and CDR2 SASEGT. The CDR3 DNA sequence: TGTGCCAGTATACAGGATCCATATAGCAATCAGCCCCAGCATTTT. Translating gives CASIQDPYSNQPQHF.

The chain links TRBV6-1 to TRBJ1-1, with a tentative D call TRBD1 (6 bases). Germline CDR1 reads MNHNS; CDR2 reads SASEGT. The CDR3 loop spans 18 amino acids. Trimming cost V 0 bases and J 2 bases, with 19 bases left between them. CDR3 DNA: TGTGCCAGCAGTGAAGCGGCCCCGGGCTGGACAGTAAACACTGAAGCTTTCTTT. It specifies CASSEAAPGWTVNTEAFF.

This rearrangement joins TRBV10-1 to TRBJ2-7, with TRBD1 matching over 10 bases. Germline assignment: CDR1 WNHNN and CDR2 SYGVQD (reference sequence). The junction had 3 bases not matched to a gene; V was cut back by 8 bases and J by 5 bases. This CDR3 is 12 amino acids long. The CDR3 region is CASRDRGHEQYF. In DNA, the CDR3 is TGCGCCAGCCGGGACAGGGGCCACGAGCAGTACTTC.

The CDR3 DNA reads as TGTGCCAGTAGTATAGGAGGACTAGCGGTTCGCACAGATACGCAGTATTTT. It specifies CASSIGGLAVRTDTQYF. The V gene is TRBV19, the J gene TRBJ2-3, with TRBD2 identical over 10 bases. Trimming at V came to 1 base and at J to 1 base, leaving 5 bases not matched to a gene. This CDR3 is built from 17 residues. Germline CDR1 is LNHDA and CDR2 is SQIVND (reference sequence).

The rearrangement joins TRBV9 to TRBJ2-1; weak D call: TRBD1 (6 bases). The CDR3 spans 15 residues. The germline CDR1 and CDR2 sequences are SGDLS and YYNGEE. Trimming left V 4 bases short and J 0 bases short, with 11 bases between. The CDR3 DNA reads TGTGCCAGCAGCTCTCAGGGGAGCTCCTACAATGAGCAGTTCTTC. Its translation is CASSSQGSSYNEQFF.

V gene TRBV6-1 combines with J gene TRBJ2-7; D is possibly TRBD2 (5 bases). Germline V lookup: CDR1 MNHNS, CDR2 SASEGT. The CDR3 runs 14 residues. Between the trimmed V and J ends, which lost 6 bases and 4 bases, there was a span of 16 bases. The CDR3 DNA sequence: TGTGCCAGCAGCGGAGGACGCTCCAAGTACGAGCAGTACTTC. As protein: CASSGGRSKYEQYF.

This clone was detected only a few times. The chain recombines TRBV6-1 with TRBJ2-7; no reliable D call. Germline CDR1 MNHNS, CDR2 SASEGT. V lost 6 bases to trimming and J lost 3 bases, with 6 bases between them. This CDR3 has 11 amino acids. The CDR3 DNA reads as TGTGCCAGCAGCCTTGACTACGAGCAGTACTTC. Translating it yields CASSLDYEQYF.